This T cell receptor beta chain was obtained from a study of blood T cell repertoires in COVID-19. Assay: immunoSEQ multiplex PCR; the TCRdb copy retains only in-frame clones and omits some. The sample includes some 460,000 clones, approximately 90% of them seen just once. V was pared by 3 bases and J by 4 bases, with 12 bases between. This CDR3 contains 14 residues. Per germline, CDR1 SEHNR and CDR2 FQNEAQ (reference sequence). This TCR derives from a woman younger than 30 with acute COVID-19. The sample comprised PBMCs or T cells enriched from blood (not recorded which). V gene TRBV7-9 combines with J gene TRBJ2-5; a weak D match, TRBD2 (7 bases). In DNA, the CDR3 is TGTGCCAGCAGCTTCACGGGGGGCCCAGAGACCCAGTACTTC. It yields the protein CASSFTGGPETQYF.